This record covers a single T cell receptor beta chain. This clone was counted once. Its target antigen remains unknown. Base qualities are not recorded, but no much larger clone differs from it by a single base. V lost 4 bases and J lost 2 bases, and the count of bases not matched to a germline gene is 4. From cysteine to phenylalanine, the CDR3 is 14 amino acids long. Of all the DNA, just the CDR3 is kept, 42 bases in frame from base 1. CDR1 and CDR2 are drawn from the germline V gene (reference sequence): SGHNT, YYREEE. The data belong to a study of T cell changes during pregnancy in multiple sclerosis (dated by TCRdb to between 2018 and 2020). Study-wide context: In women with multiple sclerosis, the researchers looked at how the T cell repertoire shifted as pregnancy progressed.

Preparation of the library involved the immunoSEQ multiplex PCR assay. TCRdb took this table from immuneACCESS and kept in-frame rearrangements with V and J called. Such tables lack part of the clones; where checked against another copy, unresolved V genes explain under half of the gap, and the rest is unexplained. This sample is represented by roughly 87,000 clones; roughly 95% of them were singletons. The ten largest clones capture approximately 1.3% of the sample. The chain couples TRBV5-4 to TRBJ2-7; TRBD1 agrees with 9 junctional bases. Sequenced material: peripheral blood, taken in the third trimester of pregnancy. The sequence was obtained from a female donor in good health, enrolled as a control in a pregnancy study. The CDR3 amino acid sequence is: CASSGRDRAYEQYF. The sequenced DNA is TGTGCCAGCAGCGGCCGGGACAGGGCCTACGAGCAGTACTTC.